This T cell receptor beta chain was documented in a study of T cell responses to AZD1222 COVID-19 vaccine. CDR1 and CDR2 from the germline V gene are MNHEY and SVGAGI. Trimming stripped 6 bases from V and 0 bases from J, with 14 bases between. The CDR3 contains 15 residues. General observations from the study: At 160-218 and 743-854, vaccine-associated CD4 TCRs were dominant, and they spanned spike. Females made up more of the donors, who were largely white British, and clonal diversity may have come out too low.

Comment on this clone: Its antigen is still unknown.

Only in-frame clones appear in the TCRdb table, and some are missing; sequencing was by immunoSEQ multiplex PCR. The table records fewer than 150,000 clones, around 90% of them present only once. The TCR comes from an adult who received the AZD1222 COVID-19 vaccine. The chain has TRBV6-5 and TRBJ1-1; maybe TRBD1 (6 bases). The material was peripheral blood, obtained 28 days after the second AZD1222 dose. The CDR3 DNA reads as TGTGCCAGCAGCCTTCACGACAGGATGAACACTGAAGCTTTCTTT. Encoded protein: CASSLHDRMNTEAFF.